The clone carrying this T cell receptor beta chain occurred once. This entry belongs to a study of blood T cell repertoires in COVID-19. Study-wide background: COVID-19 samples collected from the United States, Italy and Spain covered acute and convalescent phases. PBMCs, B-cell-depleted T cells, or T cells were the source of the cDNA or gDNA that made up the material.

Under the authors' procedure: By means of reference gene primer amplification, nucleated cell counts were estimated. Repertoires were generated with immunoSEQ multiplex PCR, while TCRdb's copy carries only in-frame clones and drops some. V and J calls and clone size come straight from that table; D and trimming were deduced from the DNA. The sample records about 270,000 clones, over 75% being singletons. Trimming took 6 bases from V and 3 from J; bases not matched to a gene: 2. This CDR3 has 13 amino acids. This chain links TRBV12-3 or TRBV12-4 with TRBJ2-7, with 10 bases matching TRBD1. Sequencing was carried out using peripheral blood. This clonotype was sampled from a human donor in a cohort sampled during active COVID-19. The CDR3 region has the DNA TGTGCCAGCAGGCGGACAGGGGGCTACGAGCAGTACTTC. Translation: CASRRTGGYEQYF.